These 21 T cell receptor beta chains were all obtained from the same sample, sequenced in a study of OX40 agonist ivuxolimab in advanced cancers. TCRdb keeps only in-frame clones here, not all; method: immunoSEQ multiplex PCR. The table shows about 82,000 clones, with roughly 80% occurring only once. The specimen comprised CD4+ or CD8+ T cells sorted from blood, sampled in a trial of the OX40 agonist ivuxolimab. These receptors came from an adult with an advanced solid tumor such as melanoma, head and neck, liver or kidney cancer.

V usage is TRBV19 and J usage is TRBJ2-3; D not resolved. The V end was cut by 0 bases, the J end by 3 bases, with 10 bases between. Germline CDR1 is LNHDA and CDR2 is SQIVND (reference sequence). The CDR3 consists of 15 residues. The CDR3 spells CASSIDQKRTDTQYF. CDR3 DNA: TGTGCCAGTAGTATAGATCAAAAGAGAACAGATACGCAGTATTTT.

The CDR3 DNA reads TGTGCCAGCCGCTTGGGGGGCGCGACAGATACGCAGTATTTT. Protein: CASRLGGATDTQYF. The chain uses TRBV25-1 and TRBJ2-3; D might be TRBD1 or TRBD2, each matching 6 bases. Germline V gene sequence: CDR1 MGHDK, CDR2 SYGVNS. V was clipped by 8 bases and J by 3 bases, with 15 bases between them. The CDR3 sequence is 14 residues long.

In its sample, this clone was seen a few times. This chain links TRBV2 with TRBJ2-4, with D perhaps TRBD1 or TRBD2 (6 bases each). This CDR3 has 16 amino acids. Between the trimmed V and J ends, which lost 8 bases and 1 base, there was a span of 18 bases. Germline V CDR1 and CDR2: SNHLY, FYNNEI. CDR3 sequence (DNA): TGTGCCAGCCGGGCTTGGGGGGCCGGGGCCAAAAACATTCAGTACTTC. As protein: CASRAWGAGAKNIQYF. Using reference TRBV2 and TRBJ2-4 for the parts outside the CDR3, the full variable domain is EPEVTQTPSHQVTQMGQEVILRCVPISNHLYFYWYRQILGQKVEFLVSFYNNEISEKSEIFDDQFSVERPDGSNFTLKIRSTKLEDSAMYFCASRAWGAGAKNIQYFGAGTRLSVL.

This clone was counted only a few times. The gene calls are TRBV28 and TRBJ2-5, with TRBD1 matching 11 bases. Trimming took 6 bases from V and 5 from J; bases not matched to a gene: 8. Germline lookup yields CDR1 MDHEN and CDR2 SYDVKM. The CDR3 loop spans 15 amino acids. The CDR3 DNA reads as TGTGCCAGCAGCCCTACCGGACAGGGGGCGGAGACCCAGTACTTC. Translating it yields CASSPTGQGAETQYF.

This clone is a singleton in its sample. V and J are TRBV4-3 and TRBJ2-5, with 7 bases identical to TRBD1. The J call may be wrong; the DNA end is better matched by TRBJ2-7. This CDR3 region has 15 residues. Germline V gene lookup returns CDR1 LGHNA and CDR2 YSLEER. CDR3 coding DNA: TGCGCCAGCAGCCAAGATGGGCAGGGGGCCTACGAGCAGTACTTC. Translated, it gives CASSQDGQGAYEQYF.

V gene TRBV4-2 combines with J gene TRBJ2-3, with 13 bases identical to TRBD2. Losses at the gene ends were 0 bases for V and 2 bases for J; bases not matched to a gene: 2. CDR3 size: 17 residues. CDR1 LGHNA and CDR2 YNFKEQ come from the germline V gene. Written as DNA, the CDR3 is TGTGCCAGCAGCCAAGAGGGGACTAGCGGGATCACAGATACGCAGTATTTT. The encoded protein is CASSQEGTSGITDTQYF.

The J gene is TRBJ1-1, the V gene TRBV19; D ambiguous. Germline loops: CDR1 LNHDA, CDR2 SQIVND (reference sequence). The V end lost 4 bases, the J end lost 8 bases, and 17 bases lay between the germline ends. The CDR3 loop spans 14 amino acids. In DNA, the CDR3 is TGTGCCAGTAGTAAATTCGGCACCCAACGGGAAGCTTTCTTT. Translated, it gives CASSKFGTQREAFF.

The genes are TRBV7-2 and TRBJ2-5, with 9 positions matching TRBD2. V lost 5 bases and J lost 4; bases outside the gene matches: 14. Germline V gene data show CDR1 as SGHTA and CDR2 as FQGNSA. This CDR3 has 17 amino acids. CDR3 DNA sequence: TGTGCCAGCAGCCCTAGGGGTAGCGGGGGATGGATAGAGACCCAGTACTTC. It encodes CASSPRGSGGWIETQYF.

The CDR3 coding sequence is TGTGCCAGCAGCCCGGGACAGCTAGTTAACACTGAAGCTTTCTTT. It codes for CASSPGQLVNTEAFF. The chain has TRBV5-5 and TRBJ1-1; 7 bases are a match to TRBD1. The germline V gene encodes CDR1 SGHKS and CDR2 YYEKEE (reference sequence). The CDR3 runs 15 residues. V lost 4 bases and J lost 2; bases outside the gene matches: 8. Full variable domain (remainder filled in from reference TRBV5-5 and TRBJ1-1): DAGVTQSPTHLIKTRGQQVTLRCSPISGHKSVSWYQQVLGQGPQFIFQYYEKEERGRGNFPDRFSARQFPNYSSELNVNALLLGDSALYLCASSPGQLVNTEAFFGQGTRLTVV.

The chain combines TRBV11-2 with TRBJ2-7; 7 positions agree with TRBD1. The CDR3 totals 13 residues. V was clipped by 6 bases and J by 6 bases; unmatched bases: 8. Germline CDR1 and CDR2: SGHAT and FQNNGV. The CDR3 loop is CASRPTGALEQYF. The DNA of the CDR3 is TGTGCCAGCAGGCCAACAGGGGCCCTCGAGCAGTACTTC.

The chain couples TRBV21-1 to TRBJ2-3. TRBV21-1 is a known pseudogene. CDR3 length equals 16 residues. The CDR3 region has the DNA TGTGCCAGCAGCAAACGCGGAGGGGGGAGGTCAGATACGCAGTATTTT. Encoded protein: CASSKRGGGRSDTQYF.

Here the CDR3 reads CASSSGGRNEQFF. CDR3 in DNA: TGTGCCAGCAGTTCGGGGGGGCGGAATGAGCAGTTCTTC. The rearrangement joins TRBV7-8 to TRBJ2-1; 8 bases are shared with TRBD2. The CDR3 has 13 residues. The trim removed 6 bases at V and 7 bases at J, leaving 5 bases unmatched. The V gene's germline CDR1 is SGHVS and CDR2 FQNEAQ.

The chain carries TRBV7-9 and TRBJ2-1; 7 nucleotides match TRBD1. This CDR3 comprises 13 residues. Germline V lookup: CDR1 SEHNR, CDR2 FQNEAQ (reference sequence). The V segment lost 5 bases and the J segment 7 bases; nucleotides outside the gene matches: 5. The CDR3 loop reads CASSAGTVNEQFF. CDR3 DNA: TGTGCCAGCAGCGCCGGGACAGTTAATGAGCAGTTCTTC.

This chain uses TRBV6-5 with TRBJ1-1; D possibly corresponds to TRBD1 (6 bases). V was pared by 5 bases and J by 4 bases, with 11 bases between. CDR1 is MNHEY and CDR2 is SVGAGI in the germline V gene. This CDR3 comprises 13 residues. As DNA, the CDR3 is TGTGCCAGCAGTCGATCAGGGGTCACTGAAGCTTTCTTT. Translating it yields CASSRSGVTEAFF.

The V call is TRBV18, the J call TRBJ1-5, with 7 bases lining up with TRBD1. Germline CDR1 KGHSH, CDR2 LQKENI. Trimming cost V 3 bases and J 0 bases; bases outside gene matches: 8. The CDR3 consists of 17 residues. The chain's CDR3 is CASSPQGGPNSNQPQHF. In DNA, the CDR3 is TGTGCCAGCTCACCGCAAGGGGGCCCAAATAGCAATCAGCCCCAGCATTTT.

The chain uses TRBV6-1 and TRBJ2-7; tentatively, D is TRBD1 (5 bases). The germline CDR1 and CDR2 sequences are MNHNS and SASEGT. V was shortened by 1 base and J by 2 bases, with 6 bases between the two germline ends. The CDR3 contains 13 residues. CDR3 sequence: CASSEGTPYEQYF. CDR3 nucleotide sequence: TGTGCCAGCAGTGAAGGGACACCCTACGAGCAGTACTTC.

The chain carries TRBV19 and TRBJ1-6, with D perhaps matching TRBD1 (5 bases). The germline gives CDR1 LNHDA, CDR2 SQIVND (reference sequence). V was pared by 8 bases and J by 6 bases, with 8 bases between. This CDR3 has 12 amino acids. CDR3 loop: CASGGFNSPLHF. DNA of the CDR3: TGTGCCAGTGGGGGTTTTAATTCACCCCTCCACTTT.

J is TRBJ2-3 and V is TRBV7-8; TRBD2 is a possible D gene (6 bases). The CDR3 contains 15 residues. With 1 base removed from V and 3 bases from J, the gap between germline ends came to 11 bases. Looked up from germline, CDR1 is SGHVS and CDR2 is FQNEAQ. The CDR3 protein is CASSLVGGVTDTQYF. The CDR3 nucleotides are TGTGCCAGCAGCTTAGTTGGAGGGGTAACAGATACGCAGTATTTT.

The rearrangement joins TRBV7-9 to TRBJ2-7, with D possibly being TRBD1 (5 bases). V was trimmed by 1 base and J by 5 bases, leaving 9 bases between them. Germline CDR1 SEHNR, CDR2 FQNEAQ (reference sequence). The CDR3 is 13 residues long. CDR3 coding DNA: TGTGCCAGCAGCTTAGGACAGAATAACGAGCAGTACTTC. Its protein is CASSLGQNNEQYF.

The J gene is TRBJ1-1, the V gene TRBV5-4; D not certain. The CDR3 loop spans 15 amino acids. The V end was cut by 1 base, the J end by 3 bases, with 13 bases between. Germline CDR1 reads SGHNT; CDR2 reads YYREEE (reference sequence). The CDR3 coding sequence is TGTGCCAGCAGCTTGCTAAACCGGGCAGACACTGAAGCTTTCTTT. It translates to CASSLLNRADTEAFF.

This clone was recorded a few times. The rearrangement links TRBV27 to TRBJ2-5; 7 bases match TRBD2. Germline V lookup: CDR1 MNHEY, CDR2 SMNVEV (reference sequence). The CDR3 contains 13 residues. The junction had 4 bases not matched to a gene; V was cut back by 2 bases and J by 7 bases. In nucleotides, the CDR3 is TGTGCCAGCAGTTTAGAGGGGAGGGGGACCCAGTACTTC. It encodes CASSLEGRGTQYF.